These 14 T cell receptor beta chains originate from one sample sequenced in a study of blood T cell repertoires in COVID-19 (dated by TCRdb to 2020 to 2022). Libraries came from the immunoSEQ multiplex PCR assay. TCRdb carries this immuneACCESS record with in-frame sequences only. Its versions omit some clonotypes, under half of them owing to an unresolved V gene in the studies checked, with the rest unexplained. The sample yields about 160,000 clones; over 80% were counted once. 4.5% to 5.5% of the sample rests with the top ten. The specimen was peripheral blood. The receptor set was obtained from a woman between 45 and 60 years old with acute or convalescent COVID-19.

The chain uses TRBV19 and TRBJ1-5; D remains unclear. CDR1 LNHDA and CDR2 SQIVND come from the germline V gene (reference sequence). The CDR3 length is 19 residues. Deletions cut 2 bases from V and 2 bases from J, with 22 bases between. In DNA form, the CDR3 reads TGTGCCAGTAGTATATCCGGCCAGTCACGGGTGGGTCGCAATCAGCCCCAGCATTTT. Its protein product is CASSISGQSRVGRNQPQHF.

The chain uses TRBV25-1 and TRBJ1-6; D not resolved. The CDR3 has 14 amino acids. Trimming stripped 1 base from V and 9 bases from J, with 10 bases between. Germline V gene lookup returns CDR1 MGHDK and CDR2 SYGVNS. The CDR3 nucleotides are TGTGCCAGCAGTGAATCCAGTTCAGTTTCACCCCTCCACTTT. It codes for CASSESSSVSPLHF. Filled out from reference TRBV25-1 and TRBJ1-6, the complete variable domain reads EADIYQTPRYLVIGTGKKITLECSQTMGHDKMYWYQQDPGMELHLIHYSYGVNSTEKGDLSSESTVSRIRTEHFPLTLESARPSHTSQYLCASSESSSVSPLHFGNGTRLTVT.

This clone appeared a few times. The J gene is TRBJ1-2, the V gene TRBV7-9; no clear D gene. Germline V gives CDR1 SEHNR, CDR2 FQNEAQ (reference sequence). Trimming removed 4 bases at V and 4 bases at J, with 13 bases between. The CDR3 loop spans 14 amino acids. CDR3 region: CASSSAETLYGYTF. In nucleotides, the CDR3 is TGTGCCAGCAGCTCAGCGGAGACTCTCTATGGCTACACCTTC.

The chain joins TRBV9 to TRBJ2-2, with TRBD2 as a possible D gene (6 bases). The CDR3 is 16 residues long. With 0 bases removed from V and 4 bases from J, the gap between germline ends came to 13 bases. The V gene's germline CDR1 is SGDLS and CDR2 YYNGEE. The CDR3 DNA follows: TGTGCCAGCAGCGTAGCCTATGCGGGGCTCACCGGGGAGCTGTTTTTT. Its translation is CASSVAYAGLTGELFF.

The chain links TRBV14 to TRBJ2-1, with 9 bases that match TRBD2. Germline CDR1 is SGHDN and CDR2 is FVKESK. This CDR3 has 17 residues. The ends lost 4 bases at V and 8 bases at J; junction bases unmatched: 15. The CDR3 DNA reads as TGTGCCAGCAGCCCTAAGGCTAGCGGGATAGTGGGGGATGAGCAGTTCTTC. Amino acid sequence: CASSPKASGIVGDEQFF.

The J gene is TRBJ1-4, the V gene TRBV14; D unclear. CDR1 and CDR2 (germline): SGHDN, FVKESK. The CDR3 extends over 16 amino acids. V was trimmed by 0 bases and J by 3 bases, leaving 11 bases between them. The CDR3 spells CASSQEAGEANEKLFF. CDR3 sequence (DNA): TGTGCCAGCAGCCAAGAAGCCGGGGAGGCTAATGAAAAACTGTTTTTT. Supplemented by reference TRBV14 and TRBJ1-4, the full variable domain reads EAGVTQFPSHSVIEKGQTVTLRCDPISGHDNLYWYRRVMGKEIKFLLHFVKESKQDESGMPNNRFLAERTGGTYSTLKVQPAELEDSGVYFCASSQEAGEANEKLFFGSGTQLSVL.

This chain links TRBV10-1 with TRBJ2-1, with a possible D match to TRBD1 (6 bases). Per the germline V gene, CDR1 is WNHNN and CDR2 is SYGVQD (reference sequence). V lost 6 bases and J lost 9, with 18 bases in between. This CDR3 is built from 14 residues. The CDR3 coding sequence is TGCGCCAGCAGGCAGAGTAGGACAGCAAGTGAGCAGTTCTTC. Encoded protein: CASRQSRTASEQFF.

V is TRBV28 and J is TRBJ1-4; the D gene is possibly TRBD1 (6 bases). CDR1 and CDR2 (germline): MDHEN, SYDVKM. V was clipped by 4 bases and J by 3 bases, with 15 bases between them. The CDR3 consists of 16 residues. The CDR3 loop reads CASSSPNRVANEKLFF. CDR3 DNA sequence: TGTGCCAGCAGTTCCCCAAACAGGGTTGCTAATGAAAAACTGTTTTTT.

V is TRBV29-1 and J is TRBJ2-3; 10 positions agree with TRBD2. The CDR3 covers 19 residues. Germline loops: CDR1 SQVTM, CDR2 ANQGSEA. Trimming at V came to 0 bases and at J to 4 bases, leaving 16 bases not matched to a gene. The CDR3 nucleotides read TGCAGCGTTGAAGAACGGGCGGCTGCTAGCGGGGGTGTGGCAGATACGCAGTATTTT. It translates to CSVEERAAASGGVADTQYF.

This sequence joins TRBV5-6 and TRBJ2-3; D is unclear. The CDR3 loop spans 16 amino acids. With 1 base removed from V and 2 bases from J, the gap between germline ends came to 14 bases. Germline V CDR1 and CDR2: SGHDT, YYEEEE. CDR3 in DNA: TGTGCCAGCAGCTTGTTTCCCCTATTCCCCACAGATACGCAGTATTTT. Protein: CASSLFPLFPTDTQYF.

V and J are TRBV28 and TRBJ2-3; 7 nucleotides agree with TRBD2. The V segment lost 6 bases and the J segment 2 bases; nucleotides outside the gene matches: 5. The CDR3 has 14 amino acids. CDR1 MDHEN and CDR2 SYDVKM come from the germline V gene. DNA for the CDR3: TGTGCCAGCAGGCCCGGGGGGTCCACAGATACGCAGTATTTT. It encodes CASRPGGSTDTQYF.

This clone was observed a single time. The chain couples TRBV6-5 to TRBJ1-1; 7 positions match TRBD1. Germline V CDR1 and CDR2: MNHEY, SVGAGI. V shed 6 bases and J 6 bases; nucleotides not matched to a gene: 7. This CDR3 is 13 amino acids long. DNA for the CDR3: TGTGCCAGCAGGGGCATGGGACAGTCTGAAGCTTTCTTT. Encoded protein: CASRGMGQSEAFF.

The chain recombines TRBV30 with TRBJ2-1, with D tentatively TRBD2 (6 bases). The CDR3 sequence is 15 residues long. The V end was cut by 8 bases, the J end by 0 bases, with 17 bases between. CDR1 and CDR2 from the germline V gene are GTSNPN and SVGIG (reference sequence). The CDR3 spells CAQTRAGSSYNEQFF. The CDR3 nucleotides read TGTGCCCAAACTCGGGCGGGAAGCTCCTACAATGAGCAGTTCTTC.

The rearrangement uses TRBV3-1 (or the pseudogene TRBV3-2) and TRBJ1-1; D gene uncertain. Germline V gene sequence: CDR1 LGHDT, CDR2 YNNKEL (reference sequence). V was cut by 0 bases and J by 8 bases, with 10 bases left in between. The length of the CDR3 is 13 residues. The CDR3 reads CASSQENGEEAFF. CDR3 DNA: TGTGCCAGCAGCCAAGAAAACGGAGAAGAAGCTTTCTTT.